The source of this TCR beta chain is a study of T cells in Graves' hyperthyroidism and ophthalmopathy. Germline loops: CDR1 SGHRS, CDR2 YFSETQ. The CDR3 spans 15 residues. TCR beta CDR3 regions were amplified from RNA transcripts. The TCR CDR3 first-round RT-PCR relied on the HTBI primer set. In TCRdb, the multiplex PCR reads were re-called with MiXCR into one record per CDR3 protein. This table has over 200,000 distinct CDR3 sequences, approximately 16% appearing once. For this clonotype: A much larger clone sits a single nucleotide away, making a read error possible.

The J gene is TRBJ1-2, the V gene TRBV5-1; 7 bases match TRBD1. The TCR comes from a man aged 40-49 years with Graves' hyperthyroidism. Sequenced: blood. CDR3 sequence (DNA): TGCGCCAGCACCCCCTTCACAGGGGAGGGCTATGGCCACACCTTC. This encodes CASTPFTGEGYGHTF. Full variable domain (rest looked up from reference TRBV5-1 and TRBJ1-2): KAGVTQTPRYLIKTRGQQVTLSCSPISGHRSVSWYQQTPGQGLQFLFEYFSETQRNKGNFPGRFSGRQFSNSRSEMNVSTLELGDSALYLCASTPFTGEGYGHTFGSGTRLTVV.